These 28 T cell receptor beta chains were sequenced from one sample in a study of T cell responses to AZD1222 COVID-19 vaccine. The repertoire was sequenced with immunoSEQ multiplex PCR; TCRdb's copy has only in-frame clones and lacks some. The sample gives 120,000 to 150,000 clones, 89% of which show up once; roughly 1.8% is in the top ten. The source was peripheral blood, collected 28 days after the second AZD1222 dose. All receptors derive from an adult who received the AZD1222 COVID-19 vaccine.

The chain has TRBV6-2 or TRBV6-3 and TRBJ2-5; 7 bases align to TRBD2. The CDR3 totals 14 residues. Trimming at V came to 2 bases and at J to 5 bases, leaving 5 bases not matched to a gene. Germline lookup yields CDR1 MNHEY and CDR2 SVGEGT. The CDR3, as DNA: TGTGCCAGCAGTTACCGGGGGGAGTCGGAGACCCAGTACTTC. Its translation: CASSYRGESETQYF.

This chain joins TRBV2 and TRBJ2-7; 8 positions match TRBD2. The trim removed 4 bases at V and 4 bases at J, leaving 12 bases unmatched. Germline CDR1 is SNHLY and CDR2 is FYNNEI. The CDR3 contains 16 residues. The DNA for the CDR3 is TGTGCCAGCAGTGGCCCACTAGCGGCGGCCTCGTACGAGCAGTACTTC. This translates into CASSGPLAAASYEQYF.

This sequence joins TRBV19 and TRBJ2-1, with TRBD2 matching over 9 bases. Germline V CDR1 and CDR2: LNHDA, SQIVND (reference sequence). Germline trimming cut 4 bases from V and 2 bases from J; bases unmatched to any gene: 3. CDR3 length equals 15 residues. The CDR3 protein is CASSRASGTYNEQFF. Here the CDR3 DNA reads TGTGCCAGTAGTAGGGCTAGCGGGACCTACAATGAGCAGTTCTTC.

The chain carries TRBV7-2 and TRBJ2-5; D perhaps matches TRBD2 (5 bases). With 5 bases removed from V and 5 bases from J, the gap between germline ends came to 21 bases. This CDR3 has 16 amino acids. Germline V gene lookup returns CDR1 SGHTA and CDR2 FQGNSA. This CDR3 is CASSLSPDSTWETQYF. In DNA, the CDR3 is TGTGCCAGCAGCCTCTCACCGGACTCGACCTGGGAGACCCAGTACTTC.

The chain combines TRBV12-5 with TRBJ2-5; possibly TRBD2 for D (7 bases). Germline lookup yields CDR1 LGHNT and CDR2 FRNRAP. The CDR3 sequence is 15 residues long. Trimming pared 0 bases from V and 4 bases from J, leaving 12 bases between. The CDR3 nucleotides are TGTGCTAGTGGTTTGGTCCAGGGGAGGGGAGAGACCCAGTACTTC. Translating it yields CASGLVQGRGETQYF.

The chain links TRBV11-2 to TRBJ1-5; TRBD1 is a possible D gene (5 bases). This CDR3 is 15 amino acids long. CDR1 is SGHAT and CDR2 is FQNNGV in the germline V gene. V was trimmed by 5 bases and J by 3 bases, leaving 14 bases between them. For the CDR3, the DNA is TGTGCCAGCAGCCTCGGGGGATATCTCAATCAGCCCCAGCATTTT. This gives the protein CASSLGGYLNQPQHF.

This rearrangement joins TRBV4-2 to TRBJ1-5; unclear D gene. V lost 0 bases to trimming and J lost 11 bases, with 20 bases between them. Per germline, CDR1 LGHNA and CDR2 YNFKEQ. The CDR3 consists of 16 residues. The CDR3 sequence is CASSQDLRQNFGAQHF. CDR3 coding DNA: TGTGCCAGCAGCCAAGACTTGAGGCAGAACTTTGGGGCCCAGCATTTT.

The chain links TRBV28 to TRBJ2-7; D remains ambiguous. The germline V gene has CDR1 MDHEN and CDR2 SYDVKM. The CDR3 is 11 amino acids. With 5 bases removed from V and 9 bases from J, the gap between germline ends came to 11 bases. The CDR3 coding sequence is TGTGCCAGCAGTCTAACACGCCCGCAGTACTTC. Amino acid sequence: CASSLTRPQYF.

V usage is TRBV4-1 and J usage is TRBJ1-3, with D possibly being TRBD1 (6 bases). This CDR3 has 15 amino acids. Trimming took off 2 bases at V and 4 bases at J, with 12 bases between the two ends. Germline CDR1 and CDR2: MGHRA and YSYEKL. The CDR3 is CASSQRTDGGNTIYF. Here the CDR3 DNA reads TGCGCCAGCAGCCAACGGACAGACGGCGGAAACACCATATATTTT.

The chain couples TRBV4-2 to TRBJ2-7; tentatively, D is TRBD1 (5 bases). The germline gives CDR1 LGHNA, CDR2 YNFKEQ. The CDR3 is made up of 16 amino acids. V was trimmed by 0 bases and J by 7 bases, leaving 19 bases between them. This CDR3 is CASSQEGPGSNDEQYF. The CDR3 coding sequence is TGTGCCAGCAGCCAAGAGGGGCCAGGGTCAAATGATGAGCAGTACTTC.

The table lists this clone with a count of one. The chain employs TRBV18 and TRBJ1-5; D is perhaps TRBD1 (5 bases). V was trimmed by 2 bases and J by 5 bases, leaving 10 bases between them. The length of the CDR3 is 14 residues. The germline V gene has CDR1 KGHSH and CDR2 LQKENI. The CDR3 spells CASSPWGSDQPQHF. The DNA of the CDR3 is TGTGCCAGCTCACCATGGGGCTCCGATCAGCCCCAGCATTTT.

Here the CDR3 reads CAWRTQGGNYGYTF. For the CDR3, the DNA is TGTGCCTGGAGGACACAGGGGGGGAACTATGGCTACACCTTC. V and J are TRBV30 and TRBJ1-2, with 8 positions matching TRBD1. Looked up from germline, CDR1 is GTSNPN and CDR2 is SVGIG (reference sequence). Trimming took 3 bases from V and 2 from J; bases not matched to a gene: 5. The length of the CDR3 is 14 residues.

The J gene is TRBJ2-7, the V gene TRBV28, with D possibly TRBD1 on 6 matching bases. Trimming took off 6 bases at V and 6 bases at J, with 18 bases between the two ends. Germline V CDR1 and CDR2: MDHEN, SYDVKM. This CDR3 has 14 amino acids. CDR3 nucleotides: TGTGCCAGCAGCCGTAACAGGGTTTCGGGCGAGCAGTACTTC. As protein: CASSRNRVSGEQYF. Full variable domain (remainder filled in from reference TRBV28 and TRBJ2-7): DVKVTQSSRYLVKRTGEKVFLECVQDMDHENMFWYRQDPGLGLRLIYFSYDVKMKEKGDIPEGYSVSREKKERFSLILESASTNQTSMYLCASSRNRVSGEQYFGPGTRLTVT.

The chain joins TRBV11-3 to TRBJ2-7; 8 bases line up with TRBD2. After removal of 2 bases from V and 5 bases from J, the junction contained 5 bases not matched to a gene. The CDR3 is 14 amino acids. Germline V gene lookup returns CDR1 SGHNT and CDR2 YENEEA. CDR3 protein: CASSLFGRANEQYF. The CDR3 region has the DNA TGTGCCAGCAGCTTATTCGGGAGGGCGAACGAGCAGTACTTC.

Written as DNA, the CDR3 is TGTGCCAGCAGGTATCGGGACACGGGAAAACTGTTTTTT. This codes for CASRYRDTGKLFF. This chain links TRBV7-8 with TRBJ1-4; a weak D match, TRBD1 (6 bases). The CDR3 loop spans 13 amino acids. V lost 6 bases, J lost 10 bases, and 15 bases lay in between. Looked up from germline, CDR1 is SGHVS and CDR2 is FQNEAQ.

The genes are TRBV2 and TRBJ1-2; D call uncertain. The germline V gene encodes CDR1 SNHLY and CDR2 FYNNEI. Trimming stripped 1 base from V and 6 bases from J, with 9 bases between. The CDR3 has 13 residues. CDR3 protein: CASSEGGWDGYTF. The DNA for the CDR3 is TGTGCCAGCAGTGAAGGAGGGTGGGATGGCTACACCTTC.

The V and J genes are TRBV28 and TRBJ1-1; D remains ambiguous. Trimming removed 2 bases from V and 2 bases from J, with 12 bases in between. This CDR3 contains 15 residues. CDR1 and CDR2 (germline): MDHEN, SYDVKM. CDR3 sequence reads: CASSLASGPNTEAFF. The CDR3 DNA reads TGTGCCAGCAGTTTAGCCTCCGGTCCTAACACTGAAGCTTTCTTT.

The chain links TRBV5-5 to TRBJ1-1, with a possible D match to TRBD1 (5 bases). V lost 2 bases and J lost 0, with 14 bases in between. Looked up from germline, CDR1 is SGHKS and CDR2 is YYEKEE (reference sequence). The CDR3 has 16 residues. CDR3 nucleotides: TGTGCCAGCAGCTTCGGCCTGGGGCGGGTGAACACTGAAGCTTTCTTT. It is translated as CASSFGLGRVNTEAFF.

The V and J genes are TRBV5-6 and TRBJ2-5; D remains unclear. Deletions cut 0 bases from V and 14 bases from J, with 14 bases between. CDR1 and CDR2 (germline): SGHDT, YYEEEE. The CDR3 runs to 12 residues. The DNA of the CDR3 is TGTGCCAGCAGCTTGGAGGAGCGAGCTACTTACTTC. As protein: CASSLEERATYF. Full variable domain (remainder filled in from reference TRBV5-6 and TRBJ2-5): DAGVTQSPTHLIKTRGQQVTLRCSPKSGHDTVSWYQQALGQGPQFIFQYYEEEERQRGNFPDRFSGHQFPNYSSELNVNALLLGDSALYLCASSLEERATYFGPGTRLLVL.

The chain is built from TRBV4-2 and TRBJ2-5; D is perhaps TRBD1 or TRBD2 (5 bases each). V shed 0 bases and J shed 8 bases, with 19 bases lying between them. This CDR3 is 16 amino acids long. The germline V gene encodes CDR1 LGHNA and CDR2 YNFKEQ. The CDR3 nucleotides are TGTGCCAGCAGCCAAGATACCGGGACCGGGATTGATACCCAGTACTTC. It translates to CASSQDTGTGIDTQYF.

The CDR3 DNA sequence: TGTGCCAGTAGGCACTACGGGACAGGGAGCACAGATACGCAGTATTTT. Translating gives CASRHYGTGSTDTQYF. This sequence joins TRBV19 and TRBJ2-3; 9 bases are a match to TRBD1. The CDR3 covers 16 residues. The germline V gene has CDR1 LNHDA and CDR2 SQIVND (reference sequence). The V segment lost 6 bases and the J segment 0 bases; nucleotides outside the gene matches: 7. The full variable domain, rest sourced from reference TRBV19 and TRBJ2-3, is DGGITQSPKYLFRKEGQNVTLSCEQNLNHDAMYWYRQDPGQGLRLIYYSQIVNDFQKGDIAEGYSVSREKKESFPLTVTSAQKNPTAFYLCASRHYGTGSTDTQYFGPGTRLTVL.

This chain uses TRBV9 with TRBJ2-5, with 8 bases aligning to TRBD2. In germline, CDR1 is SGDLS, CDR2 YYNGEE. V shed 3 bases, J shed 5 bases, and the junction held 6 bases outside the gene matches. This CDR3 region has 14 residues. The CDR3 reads CASSASGRVETQYF. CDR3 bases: TGTGCCAGCAGCGCCAGCGGGAGAGTTGAGACCCAGTACTTC.

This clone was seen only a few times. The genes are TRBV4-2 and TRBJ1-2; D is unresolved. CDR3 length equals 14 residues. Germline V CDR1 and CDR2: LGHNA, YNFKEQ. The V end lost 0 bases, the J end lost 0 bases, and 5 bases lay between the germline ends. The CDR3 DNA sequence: TGTGCCAGCAGCCAAGAGCGGGCTAACTATGGCTACACCTTC. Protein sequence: CASSQERANYGYTF.

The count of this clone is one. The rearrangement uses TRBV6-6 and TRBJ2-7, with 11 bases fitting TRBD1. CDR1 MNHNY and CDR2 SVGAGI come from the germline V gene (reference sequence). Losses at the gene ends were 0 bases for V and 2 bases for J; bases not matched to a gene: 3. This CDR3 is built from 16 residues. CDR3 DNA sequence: TGTGCCAGCAGTTACTCTTCGGGACAGGGGGCCTACGAGCAGTACTTC. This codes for CASSYSSGQGAYEQYF.

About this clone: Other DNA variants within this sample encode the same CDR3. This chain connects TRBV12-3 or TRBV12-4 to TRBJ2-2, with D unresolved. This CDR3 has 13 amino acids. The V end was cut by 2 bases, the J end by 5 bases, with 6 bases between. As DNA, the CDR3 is TGTGCCAGCAGTTTAAGAGGAACCGGGGAGCTGTTTTTT. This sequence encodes CASSLRGTGELFF.

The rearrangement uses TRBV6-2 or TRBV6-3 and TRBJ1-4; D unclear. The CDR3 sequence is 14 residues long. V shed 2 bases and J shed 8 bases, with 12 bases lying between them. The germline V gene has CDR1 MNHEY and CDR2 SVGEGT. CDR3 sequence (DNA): TGTGCCAGCAGTTACGACTCCAGTGACGAAAAACTGTTTTTT. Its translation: CASSYDSSDEKLFF.

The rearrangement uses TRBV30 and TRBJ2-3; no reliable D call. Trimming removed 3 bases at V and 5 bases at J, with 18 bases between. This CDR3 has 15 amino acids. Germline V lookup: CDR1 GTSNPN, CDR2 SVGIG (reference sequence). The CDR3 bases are TGTGCCTGGAGGTATGTAGGACCCCAAGGAGATACGCAGTATTTT. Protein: CAWRYVGPQGDTQYF.

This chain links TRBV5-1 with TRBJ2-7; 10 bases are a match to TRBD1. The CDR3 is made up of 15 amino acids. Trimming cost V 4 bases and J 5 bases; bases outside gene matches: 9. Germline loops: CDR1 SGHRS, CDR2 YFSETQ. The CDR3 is CASSPAGTGAHEQYF. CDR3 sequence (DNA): TGCGCCAGCAGCCCCGCCGGGACAGGGGCACACGAGCAGTACTTC. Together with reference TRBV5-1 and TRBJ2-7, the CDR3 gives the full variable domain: KAGVTQTPRYLIKTRGQQVTLSCSPISGHRSVSWYQQTPGQGLQFLFEYFSETQRNKGNFPGRFSGRQFSNSRSEMNVSTLELGDSALYLCASSPAGTGAHEQYFGPGTRLTVT.